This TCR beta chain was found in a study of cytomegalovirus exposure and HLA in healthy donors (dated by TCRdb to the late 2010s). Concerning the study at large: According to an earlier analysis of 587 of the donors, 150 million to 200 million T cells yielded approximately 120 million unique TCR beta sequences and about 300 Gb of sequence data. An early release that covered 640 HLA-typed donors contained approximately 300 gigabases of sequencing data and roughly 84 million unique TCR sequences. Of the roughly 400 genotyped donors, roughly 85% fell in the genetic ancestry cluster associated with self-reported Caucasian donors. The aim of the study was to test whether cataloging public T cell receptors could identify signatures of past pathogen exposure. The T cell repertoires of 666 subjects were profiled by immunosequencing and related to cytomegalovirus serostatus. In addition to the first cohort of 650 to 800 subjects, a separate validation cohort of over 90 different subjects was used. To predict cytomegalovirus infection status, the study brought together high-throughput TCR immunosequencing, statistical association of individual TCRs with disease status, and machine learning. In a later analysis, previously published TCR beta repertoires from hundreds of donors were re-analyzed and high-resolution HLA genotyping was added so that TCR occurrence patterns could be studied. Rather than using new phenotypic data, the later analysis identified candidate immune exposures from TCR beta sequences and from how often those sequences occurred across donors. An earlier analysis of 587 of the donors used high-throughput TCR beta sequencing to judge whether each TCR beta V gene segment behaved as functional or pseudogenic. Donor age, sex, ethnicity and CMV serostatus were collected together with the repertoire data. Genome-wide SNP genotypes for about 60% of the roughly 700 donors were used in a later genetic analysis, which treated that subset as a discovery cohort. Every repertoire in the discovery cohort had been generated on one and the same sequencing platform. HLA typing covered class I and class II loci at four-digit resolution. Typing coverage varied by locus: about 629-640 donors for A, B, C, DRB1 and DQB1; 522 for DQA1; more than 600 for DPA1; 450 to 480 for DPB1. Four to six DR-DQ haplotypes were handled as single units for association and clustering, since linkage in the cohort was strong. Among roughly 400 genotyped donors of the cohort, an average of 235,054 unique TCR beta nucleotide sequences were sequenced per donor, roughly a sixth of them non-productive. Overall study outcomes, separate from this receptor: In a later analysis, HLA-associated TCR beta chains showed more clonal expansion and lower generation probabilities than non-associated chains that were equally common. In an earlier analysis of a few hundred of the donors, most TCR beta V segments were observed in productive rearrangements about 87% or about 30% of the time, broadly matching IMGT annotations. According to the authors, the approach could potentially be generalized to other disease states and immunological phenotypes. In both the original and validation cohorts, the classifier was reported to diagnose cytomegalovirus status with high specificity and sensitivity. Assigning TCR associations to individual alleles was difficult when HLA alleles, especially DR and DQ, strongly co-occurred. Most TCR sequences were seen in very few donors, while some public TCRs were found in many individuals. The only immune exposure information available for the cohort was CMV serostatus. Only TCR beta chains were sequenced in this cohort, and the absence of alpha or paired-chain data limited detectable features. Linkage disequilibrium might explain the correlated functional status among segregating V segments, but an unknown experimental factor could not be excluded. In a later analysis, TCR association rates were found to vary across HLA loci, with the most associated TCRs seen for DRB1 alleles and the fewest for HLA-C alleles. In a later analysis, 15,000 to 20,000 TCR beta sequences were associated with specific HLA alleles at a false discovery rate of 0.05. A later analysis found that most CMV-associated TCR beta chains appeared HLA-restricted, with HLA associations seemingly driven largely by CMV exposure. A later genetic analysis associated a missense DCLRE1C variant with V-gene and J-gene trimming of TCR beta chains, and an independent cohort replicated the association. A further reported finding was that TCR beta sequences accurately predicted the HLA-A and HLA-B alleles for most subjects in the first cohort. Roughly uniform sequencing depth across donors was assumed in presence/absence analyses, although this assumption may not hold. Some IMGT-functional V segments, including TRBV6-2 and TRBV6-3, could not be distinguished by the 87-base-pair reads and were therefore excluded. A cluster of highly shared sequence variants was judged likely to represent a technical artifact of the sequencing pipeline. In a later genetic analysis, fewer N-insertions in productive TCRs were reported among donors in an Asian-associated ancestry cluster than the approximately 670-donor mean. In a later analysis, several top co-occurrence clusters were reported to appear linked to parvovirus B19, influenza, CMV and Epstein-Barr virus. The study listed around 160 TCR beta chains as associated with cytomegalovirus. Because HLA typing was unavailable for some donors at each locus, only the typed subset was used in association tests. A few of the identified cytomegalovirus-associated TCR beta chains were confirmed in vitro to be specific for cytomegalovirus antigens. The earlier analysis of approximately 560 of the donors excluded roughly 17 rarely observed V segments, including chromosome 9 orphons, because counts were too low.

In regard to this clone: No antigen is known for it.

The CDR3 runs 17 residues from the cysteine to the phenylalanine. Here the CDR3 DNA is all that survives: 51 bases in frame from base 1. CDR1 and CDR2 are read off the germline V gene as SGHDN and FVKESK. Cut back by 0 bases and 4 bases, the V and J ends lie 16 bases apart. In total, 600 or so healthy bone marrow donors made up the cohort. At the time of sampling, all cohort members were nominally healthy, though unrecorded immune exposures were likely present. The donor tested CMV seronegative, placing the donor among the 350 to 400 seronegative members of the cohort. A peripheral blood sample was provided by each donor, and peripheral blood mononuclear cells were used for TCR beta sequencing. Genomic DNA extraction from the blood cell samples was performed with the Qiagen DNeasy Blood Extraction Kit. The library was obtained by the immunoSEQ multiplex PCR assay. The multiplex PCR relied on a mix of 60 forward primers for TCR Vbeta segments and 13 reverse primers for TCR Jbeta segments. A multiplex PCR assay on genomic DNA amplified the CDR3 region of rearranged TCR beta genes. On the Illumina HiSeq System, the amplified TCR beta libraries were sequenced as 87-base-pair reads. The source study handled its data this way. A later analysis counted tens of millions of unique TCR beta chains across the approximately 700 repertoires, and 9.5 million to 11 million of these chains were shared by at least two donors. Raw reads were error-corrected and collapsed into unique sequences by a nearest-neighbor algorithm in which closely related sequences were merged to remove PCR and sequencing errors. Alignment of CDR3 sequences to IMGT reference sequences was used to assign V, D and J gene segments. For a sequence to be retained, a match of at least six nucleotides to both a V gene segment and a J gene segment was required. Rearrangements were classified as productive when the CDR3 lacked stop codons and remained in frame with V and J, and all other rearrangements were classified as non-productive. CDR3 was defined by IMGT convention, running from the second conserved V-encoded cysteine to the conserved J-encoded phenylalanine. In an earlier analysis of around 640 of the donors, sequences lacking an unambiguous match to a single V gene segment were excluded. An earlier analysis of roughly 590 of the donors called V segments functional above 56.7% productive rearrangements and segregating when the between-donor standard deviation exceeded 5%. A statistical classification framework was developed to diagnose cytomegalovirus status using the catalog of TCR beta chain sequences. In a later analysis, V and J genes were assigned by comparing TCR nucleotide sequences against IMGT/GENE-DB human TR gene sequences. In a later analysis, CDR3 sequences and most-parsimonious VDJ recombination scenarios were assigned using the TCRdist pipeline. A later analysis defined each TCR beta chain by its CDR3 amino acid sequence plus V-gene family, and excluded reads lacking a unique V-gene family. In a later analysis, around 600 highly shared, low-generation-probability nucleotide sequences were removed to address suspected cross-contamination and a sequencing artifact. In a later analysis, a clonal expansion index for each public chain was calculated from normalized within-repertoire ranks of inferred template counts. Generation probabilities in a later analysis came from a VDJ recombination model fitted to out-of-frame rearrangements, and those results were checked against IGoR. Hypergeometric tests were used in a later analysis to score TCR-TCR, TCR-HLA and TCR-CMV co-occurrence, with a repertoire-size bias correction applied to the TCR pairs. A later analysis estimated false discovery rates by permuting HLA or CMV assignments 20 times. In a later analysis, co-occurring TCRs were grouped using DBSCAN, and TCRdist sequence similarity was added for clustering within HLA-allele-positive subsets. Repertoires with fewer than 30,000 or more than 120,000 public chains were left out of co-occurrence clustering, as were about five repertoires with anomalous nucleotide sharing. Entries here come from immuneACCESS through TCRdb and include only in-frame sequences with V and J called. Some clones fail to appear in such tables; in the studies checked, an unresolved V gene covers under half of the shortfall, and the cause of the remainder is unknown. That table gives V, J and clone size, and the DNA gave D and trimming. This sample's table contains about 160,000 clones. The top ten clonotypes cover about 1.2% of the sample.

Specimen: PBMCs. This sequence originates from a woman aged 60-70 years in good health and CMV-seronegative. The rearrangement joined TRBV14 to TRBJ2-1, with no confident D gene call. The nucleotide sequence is TGTGCCAGCAGCCAAGACCCCCTAGGCGTCCGATACAATGAGCAGTTCTTC. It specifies CASSQDPLGVRYNEQFF.